One sample yielded the 25 T cell receptor beta chains listed below, sequenced in a study of PD-1 blockade in classical Hodgkin lymphoma (dated by TCRdb to 2018 to 2021). The sample's time point label, in plain terms: cycle 1 day 1 (C1D1), immediately before nivolumab initiation. Every trial patient had relapsed after autologous stem cell transplantation, and cohorts A, B and C differed in prior brentuximab vedotin exposure. A Miltenyi CD4+ T cell isolation kit was used for magnetic negative selection to purify CD4+ T cells from thawed PBMCs. Library construction relied on the immunoSEQ multiplex PCR assay. The source is immuneACCESS, and TCRdb retained only in-frame sequences with V and J called. Part of the clones is not carried over; for the studies checked, unresolved V genes explain less than half of this, and the remainder is unexplained. The sample table contains about 12,000 clones; only one count was recorded for around 80% of them. The ten largest account for 1.6% of the sample.

The input for sequencing was CD4+ T cells from blood, taken at baseline. The receptors come from a human donor with classical Hodgkin lymphoma.

Here the CDR3 reads CASSSPGVYTDTQYF. The CDR3 DNA reads as TGTGCCAGCAGCTCCCCGGGAGTCTACACAGATACGCAGTATTTT. The chain is built from TRBV11-2 and TRBJ2-3; D might be TRBD2 (6 bases). Trimming cost V 4 bases and J 2 bases, with 13 bases left between them. Germline CDR1 SGHAT, CDR2 FQNNGV. The CDR3 has 15 amino acids.

The V and J genes are TRBV5-1 and TRBJ2-2; 10 positions match TRBD1. With V trimmed by 3 bases and J by 0 bases, 5 bases remained unmatched. This CDR3 contains 17 residues. The germline V gene has CDR1 SGHRS and CDR2 YFSETQ. The CDR3 spells CASSYRGQGANTGELFF. In DNA, the CDR3 is TGCGCCAGCAGCTATCGAGGACAGGGGGCGAACACCGGGGAGCTGTTTTTT.

This CDR3 reads CASSLLGAGGMDTQYF. The CDR3 DNA is TGTGCCAGCAGCTTGCTAGGAGCGGGGGGGATGGATACGCAGTATTTT. V gene TRBV5-4 combines with J gene TRBJ2-3; TRBD2 agrees at 10 bases. Per germline, CDR1 SGHNT and CDR2 YYREEE (reference sequence). This CDR3 is built from 16 residues. The J segment lost 6 bases and the V segment lost 1 base, leaving 8 bases of the junction unmatched.

The chain carries TRBV5-4 and TRBJ2-5; D possibly matches TRBD1 or TRBD2 (5 bases each). Germline V gene sequence: CDR1 SGHNT, CDR2 YYREEE (reference sequence). The CDR3 is 15 amino acids. V gave up 4 bases and J gave up 1 base, with 14 bases separating them. The chain's CDR3 is CASSNGARPQETQYF. DNA for the CDR3: TGTGCCAGCAGCAACGGGGCTCGCCCCCAAGAGACCCAGTACTTC. Supplemented by reference TRBV5-4 and TRBJ2-5, the full variable domain reads ETGVTQSPTHLIKTRGQQVTLRCSSQSGHNTVSWYQQALGQGPQFIFQYYREEENGRGNFPPRFSGLQFPNYSSELNVNALELDDSALYLCASSNGARPQETQYFGPGTRLLVL.

In this sample, this clone turned up a few times. V is TRBV4-2 and J is TRBJ2-7; no clear D. The CDR3 is made up of 15 amino acids. Germline CDR1 is LGHNA and CDR2 is YNFKEQ. V lost 0 bases and J 2 bases, leaving 11 bases between the germline ends. This CDR3 is CASSQDVGRPYEQYF. The DNA for the CDR3 is TGTGCCAGCAGCCAAGACGTAGGAAGACCCTACGAGCAGTACTTC.

The rearrangement uses TRBV7-6 and TRBJ1-6; 10 bases are shared with TRBD1. Per germline, CDR1 SGHVS and CDR2 FNYEAQ. There are 15 residues in the CDR3. V shed 3 bases, J shed 8 bases, and the junction held 4 bases outside the gene matches. The DNA for the CDR3 is TGTGCCAGCAGCTTGGGACAGGGGTTTGATTCACCCCTCCACTTT. As protein: CASSLGQGFDSPLHF.

The chain combines TRBV7-2 with TRBJ1-1, with D possibly TRBD1 on 5 matching bases. This CDR3 contains 13 residues. Trimming stripped 6 bases from V and 7 bases from J, with 15 bases between. Germline values: CDR1 SGHTA, CDR2 FQGNSA. The DNA for the CDR3 is TGTGCCAGCAGTTCTTTCGGACAACTTGAAGCTTTCTTT. Protein product: CASSSFGQLEAFF.

V is TRBV28 and J is TRBJ2-3; perhaps TRBD2 as D (6 bases). This CDR3 contains 14 residues. V was shortened by 3 bases and J by 2 bases, with 9 bases between the two germline ends. Germline V lookup: CDR1 MDHEN, CDR2 SYDVKM. The CDR3 region is CASSFGGTTDTQYF. The CDR3 DNA reads as TGTGCCAGCAGTTTTGGGGGGACCACAGATACGCAGTATTTT.

V usage is TRBV12-5 and J usage is TRBJ1-5, with D maybe TRBD1 (6 bases). The ends were cut back, 1 base at V and 5 bases at J, with 15 bases in the middle. Germline CDR1 LGHNT, CDR2 FRNRAP. The CDR3 is 16 amino acids. The CDR3 nucleotides are TGTGCTAGTGGTTTGGACATTACAGGGACCTATCAGCCCCAGCATTTT. It is translated as CASGLDITGTYQPQHF.

The chain uses TRBV6-1 and TRBJ2-7; D might be TRBD1 (6 bases). The CDR3 is 11 residues long. Germline V gene lookup returns CDR1 MNHNS and CDR2 SASEGT. Trimming pared 8 bases from V and 9 bases from J, leaving 14 bases between. The CDR3 bases are TGTGCCAGCCTTCGGGGACAACGGCAGTACTTC. Protein: CASLRGQRQYF.

The chain couples TRBV29-1 to TRBJ1-2; 9 bases match TRBD1. The junction had 6 bases not matched to a gene; V was cut back by 4 bases and J by 3 bases. Germline V gene lookup returns CDR1 SQVTM and CDR2 ANQGSEA. The CDR3 spans 14 residues. In DNA form, the CDR3 reads TGCAGCGTTGCCGGGGACAGGGTTGACTATGGCTACACCTTC. Residues: CSVAGDRVDYGYTF.

The V gene is TRBV6-9, the J gene TRBJ2-1; 7 bases map to TRBD1. Trimming cost V 5 bases and J 0 bases; bases outside gene matches: 7. This CDR3 contains 16 residues. The germline V gene encodes CDR1 MNHGY and CDR2 SVAAGI. CDR3 in DNA: TGTGCCAGCAGTCACTCAGGGACAGCCTCCTACAATGAGCAGTTCTTC. Amino acid sequence: CASSHSGTASYNEQFF.

This chain links TRBV11-1 with TRBJ2-5; no definite D call. Germline V lookup: CDR1 SGHAT, CDR2 FQDESV (reference sequence). The CDR3 spans 13 residues. V lost 5 bases to trimming and J lost 3 bases, with 10 bases between them. DNA for the CDR3: TGTGCCAGCAGCCCTACTAAAAAAGAGACCCAGTACTTC. It is translated as CASSPTKKETQYF.

The chain employs TRBV7-8 and TRBJ2-3, with 10 bases identical to TRBD2. The germline V gene has CDR1 SGHVS and CDR2 FQNEAQ. The CDR3 is 17 amino acids. The V segment lost 5 bases and the J segment 0 bases; nucleotides outside the gene matches: 8. The CDR3 DNA reads TGTGCCAGCAGCCGGAGAGCGGGGGGGGCAAGCACAGATACGCAGTATTTT. It yields the protein CASSRRAGGASTDTQYF. The variable domain in full, with the rest retrieved from reference TRBV7-8 and TRBJ2-3, is GAGVSQSPRYKVAKRGQDVALRCDPISGHVSLFWYQQALGQGPEFLTYFQNEAQLDKSGLPSDRFFAERPEGSVSTLKIQRTQQEDSAVYLCASSRRAGGASTDTQYFGPGTRLTVL.

This clone was detected only once. This chain connects TRBV15 to TRBJ2-3, with D possibly matching TRBD1 (5 bases). V lost 3 bases and J lost 7, with 11 bases in between. Germline CDR1 and CDR2: LNHNV and YYDKDF (reference sequence). The CDR3 runs to 13 residues. The CDR3 region has the DNA TGTGCCACCAGCAGGGAGAAGGGGTATACGCAGTATTTT. Encoded protein: CATSREKGYTQYF.

J is TRBJ1-2 and V is TRBV2; 9 positions match TRBD1. This CDR3 region has 12 residues. CDR1 SNHLY and CDR2 FYNNEI come from the germline V gene. The V gene end was trimmed by 8 bases and the J gene end by 6 bases; junction bases not matched to a gene: 4. The CDR3 spells CASHRGLDGYTF. The CDR3 bases are TGTGCCAGCCACAGGGGGCTCGATGGCTACACCTTC. The full variable domain, rest sourced from reference TRBV2 and TRBJ1-2, is EPEVTQTPSHQVTQMGQEVILRCVPISNHLYFYWYRQILGQKVEFLVSFYNNEISEKSEIFDDQFSVERPDGSNFTLKIRSTKLEDSAMYFCASHRGLDGYTFGSGTRLTVV.

The chain has TRBV11-2 and TRBJ1-1; TRBD1 might be the D (5 bases). The germline gives CDR1 SGHAT, CDR2 FQNNGV. CDR3 length: 12 residues. The V and J ends lost 1 base and 10 bases respectively, with 10 bases between them. The CDR3 nucleotides are TGTGCCAGCAGCTTAGGGGGGGGAGCAGCTTTCTTT. It translates to CASSLGGGAAFF.

This clone was counted between two and nine times. The chain has TRBV5-4 and TRBJ2-1, with D hard to call. The CDR3 spans 14 residues. Germline CDR1 reads SGHNT; CDR2 reads YYREEE (reference sequence). V lost 2 bases and J 8 bases, leaving 14 bases between the germline ends. The chain's CDR3 is CASSFNPSRDEQFF. In nucleotides, the CDR3 is TGTGCCAGCAGCTTTAATCCTAGTCGCGATGAGCAGTTCTTC. The whole variable domain, remainder taken from reference TRBV5-4 and TRBJ2-1, is ETGVTQSPTHLIKTRGQQVTLRCSSQSGHNTVSWYQQALGQGPQFIFQYYREEENGRGNFPPRFSGLQFPNYSSELNVNALELDDSALYLCASSFNPSRDEQFFGPGTRLTVL.

This chain joins TRBV4-3 and TRBJ1-1; D gene unclear. Trimming took off 0 bases at V and 1 base at J, with 9 bases between the two ends. The CDR3 has 15 residues. CDR1 is LGHNA and CDR2 is YSLEER in the germline V gene. The CDR3 DNA is TGCGCCAGCAGCCAAGATACGCCGACGAACACTGAAGCTTTCTTT. Its translation: CASSQDTPTNTEAFF.

The rearrangement uses TRBV18 and TRBJ1-6, with D possibly TRBD1 on 6 matching bases. The germline V gene encodes CDR1 KGHSH and CDR2 LQKENI. The V and J ends lost 2 bases and 6 bases respectively, with 14 bases between them. The CDR3 runs 16 residues. The chain's CDR3 is CASSPIQGRTNSPLHF. CDR3 bases: TGTGCCAGCTCACCAATCCAGGGGAGAACTAATTCACCCCTCCACTTT.

This clone has only a few counts. The chain recombines TRBV5-8 with TRBJ1-1; 9 bases are shared with TRBD1. Trimming took 8 bases from V and 1 from J; bases not matched to a gene: 0. Germline assignment: CDR1 SGHTS and CDR2 YDEGEE. CDR3 size: 12 residues. The CDR3 region is CARGQGNTEAFF. CDR3 DNA: TGTGCCAGGGGACAGGGGAACACTGAAGCTTTCTTT.

The rearrangement uses TRBV18 and TRBJ1-2; D perhaps matches TRBD1 (6 bases). This CDR3 spans 14 amino acids. CDR1 is KGHSH, CDR2 LQKENI, per germline. Trimming removed 3 bases from V and 5 bases from J, with 13 bases in between. In DNA, the CDR3 is TGTGCCAGCTCACCTGCCGGGACAAATTATGGCTACACCTTC. It is translated as CASSPAGTNYGYTF.

V gene TRBV10-3 combines with J gene TRBJ1-1; D uncertain. V was trimmed by 3 bases and J by 6 bases, leaving 8 bases between them. The CDR3 runs 12 residues. From germline, CDR1 is ENHRY and CDR2 SYGVKD. The CDR3 sequence is CAISETRAEAFF. The CDR3 bases are TGTGCCATCAGTGAAACGAGGGCTGAAGCTTTCTTT.

The chain has TRBV9 and TRBJ1-1; 11 nucleotides align to TRBD1. Losses at the gene ends were 0 bases for V and 4 bases for J; bases not matched to a gene: 8. The germline CDR1 and CDR2 sequences are SGDLS and YYNGEE. The CDR3 covers 17 residues. The CDR3 DNA reads as TGTGCCAGCAGCGTAGGTGCCGGACAGGGGGCTGGCACTGAAGCTTTCTTT. Protein product: CASSVGAGQGAGTEAFF. The full variable domain, its missing parts supplied by reference TRBV9 and TRBJ1-1, is DSGVTQTPKHLITATGQRVTLRCSPRSGDLSVYWYQQSLDQGLQFLIQYYNGEERAKGNILERFSAQQFPDLHSELNLSSLELGDSALYFCASSVGAGQGAGTEAFFGQGTRLTVV.

The chain combines TRBV6-1 with TRBJ1-4; D remains ambiguous. This CDR3 contains 15 residues. V lost 1 base and J 13 bases, leaving 19 bases between the germline ends. Germline CDR1 reads MNHNS; CDR2 reads SASEGT. CDR3: CASSEVPRSRVRLFF. The CDR3 coding sequence is TGTGCCAGCAGTGAAGTCCCCCGATCACGGGTGAGACTGTTTTTT.